One sample yielded the 23 T cell receptor beta chains listed below, sequenced in a study of cytomegalovirus exposure and HLA in healthy donors. The PCR employed 60 Vbeta primers together with 13 Jbeta primers. Measured with immunoSEQ multiplex PCR; TCRdb has only the in-frame clones, and not every one. The table includes some 100,000 clones, over 60% detected once. Material: PBMCs. These receptors came from a male donor in good health and CMV-seropositive.

J is TRBJ1-1 and V is TRBV7-9, with TRBD1 identical over 9 bases. This CDR3 has 19 amino acids. The germline V gene encodes CDR1 SEHNR and CDR2 FQNEAQ (reference sequence). The V gene end was trimmed by 3 bases and the J gene end by 0 bases; junction bases not matched to a gene: 14. The CDR3 here is CASSFGRPSTGGMNTEAFF. CDR3 DNA: TGTGCCAGCAGCTTCGGCCGGCCCTCGACAGGGGGAATGAACACTGAAGCTTTCTTT. Supplemented by reference TRBV7-9 and TRBJ1-1, the full variable domain reads DTGVSQNPRHKITKRGQNVTFRCDPISEHNRLYWYRQTLGQGPEFLTYFQNEAQLEKSRLLSDRFSAERPKGSFSTLEIQRTEQGDSAMYLCASSFGRPSTGGMNTEAFFGQGTRLTVV.

The chain recombines TRBV11-3 with TRBJ1-3; D remains unclear. Germline V gene sequence: CDR1 SGHNT, CDR2 YENEEA. V lost 4 bases and J 2 bases, leaving 9 bases between the germline ends. The CDR3 consists of 14 residues. CDR3 sequence reads: CASSSPVAGNTIYF. CDR3 in DNA: TGTGCCAGCAGCTCCCCGGTTGCTGGAAACACCATATATTTT.

This chain links TRBV7-6 with TRBJ1-2; 8 positions agree with TRBD1. The germline CDR1 and CDR2 sequences are SGHVS and FNYEAQ. With 4 bases clipped from V and 7 bases from J, the junction kept 5 bases outside the gene matches. The CDR3 has 13 amino acids. The CDR3 nucleotides are TGTGCCAGCAGCTACGGACAGGGTTTTGGCTACACCTTC. It translates to CASSYGQGFGYTF.

This chain links TRBV27 with TRBJ1-2; tentative D call: TRBD1 (6 bases). V gave up 3 bases and J gave up 4 bases, with 9 bases separating them. The CDR3 has 13 amino acids. CDR1 MNHEY and CDR2 SMNVEV come from the germline V gene (reference sequence). The CDR3 DNA reads TGTGCCAGCAGTTTGGCCAGGGGCTATGGCTACACCTTC. It yields the protein CASSLARGYGYTF.

The V call is TRBV4-1, the J call TRBJ1-2, with 8 bases fitting TRBD1. The CDR3 spans 16 residues. The J segment lost 7 bases and the V segment lost 0 bases, leaving 10 bases of the junction unmatched. Germline V lookup: CDR1 MGHRA, CDR2 YSYEKL. The CDR3 sequence is CASSQEEAGGAIGYTF. DNA of the CDR3: TGCGCCAGCAGCCAAGAGGAGGCAGGGGGCGCAATTGGCTACACCTTC.

The V gene is TRBV9, the J gene TRBJ1-4; 8 bases line up with TRBD1. V was pared by 3 bases and J by 3 bases, with 4 bases of the junction left unmatched. CDR3 size: 15 residues. Germline assignment: CDR1 SGDLS and CDR2 YYNGEE. The CDR3 region has the DNA TGTGCCAGCAGCGCCACAGGGGGGGCTAATGAAAAACTGTTTTTT. Encoded protein: CASSATGGANEKLFF.

This clone was seen just once. DNA of the CDR3: TGTGCCAGCAGCTTGGCCAGTTGGACAGCCTCTGGGGCCAACGTCCTGACTTTC. The encoded protein is CASSLASWTASGANVLTF. This chain joins TRBV5-6 and TRBJ2-6, with D perhaps matching TRBD1 (6 bases). The CDR3 spans 18 residues. Germline loops: CDR1 SGHDT, CDR2 YYEEEE. With 0 bases removed from V and 0 bases from J, the gap between germline ends came to 13 bases.

The chain is built from TRBV5-1 and TRBJ2-7, with 8 nucleotides matching TRBD1. J was trimmed by 3 bases and V by 5 bases; bases with no gene match: 4. Germline V gene sequence: CDR1 SGHRS, CDR2 YFSETQ. The CDR3 is 13 residues long. The CDR3 nucleotides read TGCGCCAGCAGGGACAGGGAGCTCTACGAGCAGTACTTC. It specifies CASRDRELYEQYF. Together with reference TRBV5-1 and TRBJ2-7, the CDR3 gives the full variable domain: KAGVTQTPRYLIKTRGQQVTLSCSPISGHRSVSWYQQTPGQGLQFLFEYFSETQRNKGNFPGRFSGRQFSNSRSEMNVSTLELGDSALYLCASRDRELYEQYFGPGTRLTVT.

The chain has TRBV7-2 and TRBJ1-1; 7 bases align to TRBD1. V shed 4 bases and J 1 base; nucleotides not matched to a gene: 3. CDR1 SGHTA and CDR2 FQGNSA come from the germline V gene. This CDR3 region has 14 residues. CDR3 sequence (DNA): TGTGCCAGCAGCTCACAGGGGCGGAACACTGAAGCTTTCTTT. Protein sequence: CASSSQGRNTEAFF. Variable domain in full (rest from reference TRBV7-2 and TRBJ1-1): GAGVSQSPSNKVTEKGKDVELRCDPISGHTALYWYRQSLGQGLEFLIYFQGNSAPDKSGLPSDRFSAERTGGSVSTLTIQRTQQEDSAVYLCASSSQGRNTEAFFGQGTRLTVV.

This chain connects TRBV30 to TRBJ1-2, with D hard to call. V was cut by 0 bases and J by 7 bases, with 18 bases left in between. The CDR3 runs to 15 residues. Germline assignment: CDR1 GTSNPN and CDR2 SVGIG (reference sequence). CDR3 nucleotide sequence: TGTGCCTGGAGTGTCTTGGCCACTAGGTTTGGTGGCTACACCTTC. Its translation: CAWSVLATRFGGYTF.

The V and J genes are TRBV19 and TRBJ1-3; tentative D call: TRBD1 (5 bases). Looked up from germline, CDR1 is LNHDA and CDR2 is SQIVND (reference sequence). The CDR3 loop spans 15 amino acids. V was cut by 7 bases and J by 0 bases, with 13 bases left in between. The CDR3 coding sequence is TGTGCCAGTACCACGACAGCCCGCTCTGGAAACACCATATATTTT. Its protein product is CASTTTARSGNTIYF.

The genes are TRBV27 and TRBJ1-1; 8 nucleotides line up with TRBD1. V lost 5 bases, J lost 1 base, and 6 bases stayed unmatched. The CDR3 spans 15 residues. The V gene's germline CDR1 is MNHEY and CDR2 SMNVEV (reference sequence). The CDR3, as DNA: TGTGCCAGCAGTAAGACAGGGGTTCCGAACACTGAAGCTTTCTTT. Protein: CASSKTGVPNTEAFF.

The chain uses TRBV30 and TRBJ2-3; a possible D gene is TRBD2 (5 bases). Germline loops: CDR1 GTSNPN, CDR2 SVGIG (reference sequence). This CDR3 contains 11 residues. V lost 6 bases to trimming and J lost 11 bases, with 15 bases between them. In DNA, the CDR3 is TGTGCCTGTTCGGACTTGGGTAGGCAGTATTTT. Protein product: CACSDLGRQYF.

The chain employs TRBV2 and TRBJ1-2; maybe TRBD1 (6 bases). CDR3 size: 15 residues. V shed 9 bases and J shed 3 bases, with 20 bases lying between them. Germline CDR1 and CDR2: SNHLY and FYNNEI. CDR3: CARSHRGGLDYGYTF. As DNA, the CDR3 is TGTGCCAGGTCGCATCGGGGGGGGCTGGACTATGGCTACACCTTC.

This clone appeared a single time. The gene calls are TRBV5-1 and TRBJ2-3; TRBD1 matches at 8 bases. Per the germline V gene, CDR1 is SGHRS and CDR2 is YFSETQ. This CDR3 has 15 residues. The V segment lost 4 bases and the J segment 2 bases; nucleotides outside the gene matches: 6. The CDR3 DNA is TGCGCCAGCAGCCCGGGGACAGGTTCCACAGATACGCAGTATTTT. As protein: CASSPGTGSTDTQYF.

This clone was detected a few times. The chain uses TRBV6-5 and TRBJ2-5; no definite D call. The DNA end lines up better with TRBJ2-7; the J call may be wrong. Germline V gene data show CDR1 as MNHEY and CDR2 as SVGAGI. The CDR3 is 14 amino acids. Here the CDR3 reads CATRPFAAHYEQYF. CDR3 DNA: TGTGCCACCAGACCGTTCGCAGCCCACTACGAGCAGTACTTC.

The chain has TRBV12-2 and TRBJ1-1; the table's D call TRBD1 went unverified against the DNA. TRBV12-2 is listed as a pseudogene. The length of the CDR3 is 14 residues. DNA for the CDR3: TGTGCAAGTCGTTCCCACAGGGAGAAAACTGAAGCTTTCTTT. Its translation: CASRSHREKTEAFF.

This clone was detected only a few times. The chain combines TRBV7-9 with TRBJ2-5; TRBD1 aligns across 7 bases. Unmatched junction bases numbered 5, after V lost 5 bases and J lost 2 bases. CDR3 length equals 14 residues. The germline CDR1 and CDR2 sequences are SEHNR and FQNEAQ (reference sequence). The chain's CDR3 is CASSPGQLQETQYF. The CDR3 DNA follows: TGTGCCAGCAGCCCGGGACAGCTACAAGAGACCCAGTACTTC.

The rearrangement links TRBV6-1 to TRBJ1-1; no reliable D call. The CDR3 has 13 amino acids. V was cut by 3 bases and J by 1 base, with 6 bases left in between. Germline loops: CDR1 MNHNS, CDR2 SASEGT. The CDR3 reads CASSDSQNTEAFF. CDR3 bases: TGTGCCAGCAGTGACAGTCAGAACACTGAAGCTTTCTTT.

This sequence joins TRBV4-1 and TRBJ1-3; D call uncertain. Germline V gene sequence: CDR1 MGHRA, CDR2 YSYEKL. V dropped 1 base and J dropped 0 bases, with 13 bases sitting between them. This CDR3 region has 17 residues. The CDR3 region has the DNA TGCGCCAGCAGCCAAGTTAGAACAGCTAACTCTGGAAACACCATATATTTT. Amino acids: CASSQVRTANSGNTIYF.

The chain is built from TRBV19 and TRBJ1-1; 9 positions match TRBD1. From germline, CDR1 is LNHDA and CDR2 SQIVND (reference sequence). V gave up 3 bases and J gave up 4 bases; unmatched junction bases: 12. This CDR3 region has 17 residues. CDR3 amino acids: CASSIQGNRGLFTEAFF. CDR3 nucleotides: TGTGCCAGTAGTATTCAAGGTAACAGGGGGCTTTTCACTGAAGCTTTCTTT. Full variable domain (remainder filled in from reference TRBV19 and TRBJ1-1): DGGITQSPKYLFRKEGQNVTLSCEQNLNHDAMYWYRQDPGQGLRLIYYSQIVNDFQKGDIAEGYSVSREKKESFPLTVTSAQKNPTAFYLCASSIQGNRGLFTEAFFGQGTRLTVV.

The V call is TRBV30, the J call TRBJ1-4; TRBD1 agrees at 7 bases. Per germline, CDR1 GTSNPN and CDR2 SVGIG (reference sequence). V was pared by 5 bases and J by 7 bases, with 7 bases of the junction left unmatched. The CDR3 is 13 residues long. CDR3 in amino acids: CAWAGTVSEKLFF. The CDR3 DNA is TGTGCCTGGGCCGGGACAGTGAGTGAAAAACTGTTTTTT.

The V gene is TRBV6-5, the J gene TRBJ1-2, with TRBD1 matching 7 bases. Germline V lookup: CDR1 MNHEY, CDR2 SVGAGI. The CDR3 length is 15 residues. After removal of 2 bases from V and 7 bases from J, the junction contained 10 bases not matched to a gene. CDR3 region: CASSYGSQGRGGYTF. The DNA of the CDR3 is TGTGCCAGCAGTTACGGTTCACAGGGGCGAGGTGGCTACACCTTC.